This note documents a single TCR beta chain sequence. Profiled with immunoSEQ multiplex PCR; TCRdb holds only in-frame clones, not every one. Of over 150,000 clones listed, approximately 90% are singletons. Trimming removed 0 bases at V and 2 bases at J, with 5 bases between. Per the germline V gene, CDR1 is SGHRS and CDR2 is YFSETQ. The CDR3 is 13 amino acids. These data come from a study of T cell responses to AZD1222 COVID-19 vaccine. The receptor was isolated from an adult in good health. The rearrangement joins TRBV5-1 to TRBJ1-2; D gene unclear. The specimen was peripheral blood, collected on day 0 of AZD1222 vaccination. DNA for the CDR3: TGCGCCAGCAGCTTGGAACAGAACTATGGCTACACCTTC. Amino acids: CASSLEQNYGYTF.